Listed here is a single TCR beta chain. The entry originates in a study of shared clonotypes between healthy human individuals. The CDR3 extends over 15 amino acids. Germline V CDR1 and CDR2: KGHSH, LQKENI. Trimming cost V 1 base and J 12 bases; bases outside gene matches: 8. Sequencing was performed with immunoSEQ multiplex PCR; in TCRdb, only in-frame clones are kept and a portion is missing. This sample carries 2 million to 2.5 million clones, 93% of them seen once, and the ten largest clones take more than 0.35%. This sequence originates from a man aged 18 to 29 in good health. Some clones in this sample may be carry-over from other donors' samples. Sequenced input: naive CD4+ T cells from PBMCs. Indicated subset: CD45RA+ positively selected. The J gene is TRBJ2-6, the V gene TRBV18; TRBD1 matches 8 bases. CDR3 loop: CASSPLGQEVPVLTF. CDR3 DNA sequence: TGTGCCAGCTCACCACTGGGACAGGAGGTTCCCGTCCTGACTTTC.